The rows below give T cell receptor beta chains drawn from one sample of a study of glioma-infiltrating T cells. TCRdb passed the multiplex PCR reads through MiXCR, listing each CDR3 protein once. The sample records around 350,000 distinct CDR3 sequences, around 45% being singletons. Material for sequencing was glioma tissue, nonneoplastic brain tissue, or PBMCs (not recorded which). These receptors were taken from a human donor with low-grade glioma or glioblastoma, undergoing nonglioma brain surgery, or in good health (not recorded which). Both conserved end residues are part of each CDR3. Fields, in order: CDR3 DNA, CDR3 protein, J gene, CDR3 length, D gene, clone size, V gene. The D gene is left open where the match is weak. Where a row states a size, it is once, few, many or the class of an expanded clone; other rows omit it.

TGCAGTGCTAGAGATTTTAGAGGCACTGAAGCTTTCTTT,CSARDFRGTEAFF,TRBJ1-1,13,NA,many,TRBV20-1
TGTGCCAGCAGTGGTCTAGGACAGGGGGCTTACGAGCAGTACTTC,CASSGLGQGAYEQYF,TRBJ2-7,15,TRBD1,NA,TRBV2
TGCGCCAGCAGCCCTGGGACTTACTACAATGAGCAGTTCTTC,CASSPGTYYNEQFF,TRBJ2-1,14,NA,NA,TRBV4-1
TGTGCCAGCAGTTACCCCTACAAGAACACTAAAGCTTTCTTT,CASSYPYKNTKAFF,TRBJ1-1,14,NA,NA,TRBV6-9
TGTGCCAGCAGCCTCAACCGGGGCGTCCTACCATATGAGCAGTTCTTC,CASSLNRGVLPYEQFF,TRBJ2-1,16,NA,many,TRBV28
TGCGCCAGCAGCCAAGAGTTGATAGGGGGCGTCGACGAGCAGTACTTC,CASSQELIGGVDEQYF,TRBJ2-7,16,TRBD1,NA,TRBV4-3
TGCAGCGTTGCCCGGGGATTCTACGATGAGCAGTTCTTC,CSVARGFYDEQFF,TRBJ2-1,13,NA,few,TRBV29-1
TGCAGTGCTAGAGGCCTACTAGCAGACATAGAAGAGACCCAGTACTTC,CSARGLLADIEETQYF,TRBJ2-5,16,NA,NA,TRBV20-1
TGCAGTGCTATCCACTCAGGAGATGAAGCTTTCTTT,CSAIHSGDEAFF,TRBJ1-1,12,NA,many,TRBV20-1
TGTGCCAGCAGAAATAGAAAGGGAACTAATGAAAAACTGTTTTTT,CASRNRKGTNEKLFF,TRBJ1-4,15,NA,NA,TRBV28
TGTGCCACCGGCAAATATCGGGACACAGGGACCCAGTACTTC,CATGKYRDTGTQYF,TRBJ2-5,14,NA,NA,TRBV15
TGTGCCAGCAGCCAAAGGATTAGCGGGTACCAAGAGACCCAGTACTTC,CASSQRISGYQETQYF,TRBJ2-5,16,TRBD2,NA,TRBV3-1
TGCAGAAGGGCAAGCGGGAGGGACTCCTACAATGAGCAGTTCTTC,CRRASGRDSYNEQFF,TRBJ2-1,15,TRBD2,NA,TRBV20-1
TGTGCCAGCAGTCCCGGACTAGCGGGAGGTATAGTAGACGAGCAGTACTTC,CASSPGLAGGIVDEQYF,TRBJ2-7,17,TRBD2,many,TRBV6-1
TGTGCCAGTAGCGGGGCGGGCGATACGCAGTATTTT,CASSGAGDTQYF,TRBJ2-3,12,TRBD2,many,TRBV28
TGTGCCAGCAGTTACCCAAACTCCTACGAGCAGCACTTC,CASSYPNSYEQHF,TRBJ2-7,13,NA,NA,TRBV6-2/TRBV6-3
TGCAGTGCGACGCACCGCGGGGAGGGAGCCTACGAGCAGTACTTC,CSATHRGEGAYEQYF,TRBJ2-7,15,TRBD2,few,TRBV20-1
TGCAGTGCTACTGGGAATGGCTACACCTTC,CSATGNGYTF,TRBJ1-2,10,NA,many,TRBV20-1
TGTGCCAGCAGTGATTCTACCCTACTAGCGGGGGACTCTGGGGCCAACGTCCTGACTTTC,CASSDSTLLAGDSGANVLTF,TRBJ2-6,20,TRBD2,few,TRBV25-1
TGTGCCACCAGTGACCCTACGAGTGGAGCCTACGAGCAGTACTTC,CATSDPTSGAYEQYF,TRBJ2-7,15,NA,few,TRBV24-1
TGTGCCAGTAACCCTAGCGGGGGTCTCTACGAGCAGTACTTC,CASNPSGGLYEQYF,TRBJ2-7,14,TRBD2,NA,TRBV19
TGTGCCAGCAGTTTGTCAGGGAGGGTCTACGAGCAGTACTTC,CASSLSGRVYEQYF,TRBJ2-7,14,TRBD2,many,TRBV28
TGTGCCAGCTCACCACTAGGCGGCAGGGTTCCCTACGAGCAGTACTTC,CASSPLGGRVPYEQYF,TRBJ2-7,16,NA,NA,TRBV18
TGTGCCAGCAGCCAAGATTCGAGGGTCGGCAGGACCTACGAGCAGTACTTC,CASSQDSRVGRTYEQYF,TRBJ2-7,17,NA,few,TRBV4-2
TGCGCCAGCCGCATAGTCGGAGGGAACACTGAAGCTTTCTTT,CASRIVGGNTEAFF,TRBJ1-1,14,NA,NA,TRBV4-1
TGTGCCAGCAGCGCCGGGGGGGGGTCCTATCAGCCCCAGCATTTT,CASSAGGGSYQPQHF,TRBJ1-5,15,NA,once,TRBV7-2
TGTGCCAGCAGCCAAGATCCGCGCTCCTACGAGCAGTACTTC,CASSQDPRSYEQYF,TRBJ2-7,14,NA,few,TRBV3-1
TGCAGTGCTAGAGATTACGGAGAGACCCAGTACTTC,CSARDYGETQYF,TRBJ2-5,12,NA,NA,TRBV20-1
TGTGCCAGCAGCTTGGACCAGGGAGCCGAGCAGTACTTC,CASSLDQGAEQYF,TRBJ2-7,13,NA,NA,TRBV5-4